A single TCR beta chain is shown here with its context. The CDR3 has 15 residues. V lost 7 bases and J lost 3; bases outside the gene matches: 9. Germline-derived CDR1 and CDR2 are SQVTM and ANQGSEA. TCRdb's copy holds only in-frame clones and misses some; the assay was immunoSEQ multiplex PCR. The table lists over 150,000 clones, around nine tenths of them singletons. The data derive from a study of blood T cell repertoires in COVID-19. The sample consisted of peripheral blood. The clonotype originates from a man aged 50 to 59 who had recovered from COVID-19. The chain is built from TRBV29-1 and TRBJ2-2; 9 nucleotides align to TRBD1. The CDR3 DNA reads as TGCAGCGCGAGGGGACAGGGAGGGGACACCGGGGAGCTGTTTTTT. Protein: CSARGQGGDTGELFF.